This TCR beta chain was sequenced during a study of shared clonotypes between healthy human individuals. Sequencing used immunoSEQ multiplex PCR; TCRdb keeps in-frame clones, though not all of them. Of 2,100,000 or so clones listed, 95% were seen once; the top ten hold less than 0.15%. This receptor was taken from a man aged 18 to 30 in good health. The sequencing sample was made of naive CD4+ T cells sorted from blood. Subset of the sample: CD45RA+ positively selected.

The CDR3: CASAPGQRNTGELFF. Here the CDR3 DNA reads TGTGCCAGTGCCCCGGGACAGCGTAACACCGGGGAGCTGTTTTTT. The chain combines TRBV2 with TRBJ2-2, with TRBD1 identical over 7 bases. Germline loops: CDR1 SNHLY, CDR2 FYNNEI. The CDR3 sequence is 15 residues long. With V trimmed by 9 bases and J by 2 bases, 9 bases remained unmatched. Full variable domain (rest looked up from reference TRBV2 and TRBJ2-2): EPEVTQTPSHQVTQMGQEVILRCVPISNHLYFYWYRQILGQKVEFLVSFYNNEISEKSEIFDDQFSVERPDGSNFTLKIRSTKLEDSAMYFCASAPGQRNTGELFFGEGSRLTVL.